What follows are 22 T cell receptor beta chains derived from one specimen sequenced in a study of T cells after yellow fever vaccination. One entry per CDR3 protein results from TCRdb running MiXCR on the 5' RACE reads. Of roughly 45,000 distinct CDR3 sequences in the sample, around 6.5% were seen once. The source was PBMCs, either bulk or a sorted T-cell subset (CD4+, CD8+, memory, or dextramer-sorted; not recorded which), collected 45 days after the yellow fever booster vaccination. These receptors all come from a man younger than 45 who received the YFV17D yellow fever vaccine.

V and J are TRBV5-1 and TRBJ1-4; 9 nucleotides agree with TRBD1. The trim removed 1 base at V and 5 bases at J, leaving 6 bases unmatched. This CDR3 comprises 16 residues. Looked up from germline, CDR1 is SGHRS and CDR2 is YFSETQ. CDR3 region: CASSLPTGTGNEKLFF. The CDR3 bases are TGCGCCAGCAGCTTGCCGACCGGGACAGGGAATGAAAAACTGTTTTTT.

As concerns this clonotype: A much larger clone differs from this one at a single base, so this may be a read error. CDR3 sequence: CASSFMKGSHGYNF. CDR3 bases: TGTGCCAGCAGTTTCATGAAAGGGAGTCATGGCTACAACTTC. V usage is TRBV12-3 or TRBV12-4 and J usage is TRBJ1-2; D gene unclear. The CDR3 has 14 amino acids.

This clonotype was detected only a few times. The chain carries TRBV7-3 and TRBJ2-1; 7 bases map to TRBD2. V was clipped by 1 base and J by 9 bases; unmatched bases: 18. This CDR3 contains 18 residues. The germline CDR1 and CDR2 sequences are SGHTA and FQGTGA. The DNA of the CDR3 is TGTGCCAGCAGCTTAATCCCCCTTGCGGGAGCTATGGCCCCTGAGCAGTTCTTC. Translating gives CASSLIPLAGAMAPEQFF.

The chain carries TRBV7-2 and TRBJ1-1; D may be TRBD1 (5 bases). CDR3 size: 14 residues. Germline lookup yields CDR1 SGHTA and CDR2 FQGNSA. The V and J ends lost 5 bases and 11 bases respectively, with 21 bases between them. The CDR3 is CASSNRDAQREAFF. For the CDR3, the DNA is TGTGCCAGCAGCAACCGGGACGCCCAGCGGGAGGCTTTCTTT.

This clonotype occurred many times. The V call is TRBV3-1, the J call TRBJ2-1; D gene uncertain. Germline lookup yields CDR1 LGHDT and CDR2 YNNKEL (reference sequence). The CDR3 extends over 12 amino acids. Between the trimmed V and J ends, which lost 0 bases and 10 bases, there was a span of 7 bases. CDR3 nucleotides: TGTGCCAGCAGCCAAGATTACGGGGAGCAGTTCTTC. It is translated as CASSQDYGEQFF.

This clonotype is categorized as medium-sized. The V gene is TRBV25-1, the J gene TRBJ2-7; D uncertain. This CDR3 is 10 amino acids long. Trimming took 3 bases from V and 3 from J, leaving 0 bases between them. The germline V gene encodes CDR1 MGHDK and CDR2 SYGVNS. CDR3 region: CASSDYEQYF. The CDR3 DNA follows: TGTGCCAGCAGTGACTACGAGCAGTACTTC.

This clonotype was observed many times. This sequence joins TRBV4-3 and TRBJ2-7; a weak D match, TRBD2 (6 bases). V lost 2 bases, J lost 5 bases, and 10 bases lay in between. CDR1 is LGHNA and CDR2 is YSLEER in the germline V gene. This CDR3 is built from 13 residues. CDR3 bases: TGCGCCAGCAGCCAACCCGGGGAGGACGAGCAGTACTTC. Encoded protein: CASSQPGEDEQYF.

This clonotype was seen repeatedly, ten times or more. The chain employs TRBV27 and TRBJ2-7; 8 bases match TRBD2. CDR3 length: 15 residues. Germline V gene data show CDR1 as MNHEY and CDR2 as SMNVEV (reference sequence). J lost 2 bases, V lost 4 bases, and 7 bases had no gene match. DNA of the CDR3: TGTGCCAGCAGTTGGAGAATAGCGGGGACCTACGAGCAGTACTTC. As protein: CASSWRIAGTYEQYF.

The chain combines TRBV6-2 or TRBV6-3 with TRBJ1-5, with unresolved D. The CDR3 has 16 amino acids. Germline CDR1 and CDR2: MNHEY and SVGEGT. The germline V and J ends were trimmed by 6 bases and 2 bases, with 17 bases remaining between them. The CDR3 loop reads CASRTTGSQRNQPQHF. In DNA form, the CDR3 reads TGTGCCAGCAGGACTACCGGGTCTCAGCGCAATCAGCCCCAGCATTTT.

The sample holds many counts of this clonotype. The chain recombines TRBV28 with TRBJ2-2; 9 positions match TRBD1. From germline, CDR1 is MDHEN and CDR2 SYDVKM. This CDR3 region has 15 residues. V dropped 3 bases and J dropped 6; count of bases not matched to a gene: 5. As DNA, the CDR3 is TGTGCCAGCAGTTTTAGGACAGGGGAGGCCGGGGAGCTGTTTTTT. It specifies CASSFRTGEAGELFF.

This clonotype was counted many times. The CDR3 reads CASSRPFTSGSSSSADTQYF. CDR3 DNA sequence: TGTGCCAGCAGCCGACCCTTCACTAGCGGGAGTTCGTCTTCGGCAGATACGCAGTATTTT. V and J are TRBV27 and TRBJ2-3, with TRBD2 identical over 11 bases. The CDR3 runs to 20 residues. J lost 4 bases, V lost 6 bases, and 21 bases had no gene match. CDR1 MNHEY and CDR2 SMNVEV come from the germline V gene (reference sequence).

This clonotype has more than one count but fewer than ten. The rearrangement joins TRBV5-5 to TRBJ2-4; D may correspond to TRBD1 or TRBD2 (7 bases each). This CDR3 spans 15 amino acids. Germline V gives CDR1 SGHKS, CDR2 YYEKEE (reference sequence). Trimming took 4 bases from V and 6 from J, leaving 17 bases between them. The CDR3 DNA sequence: TGTGCCAGCAGCGAAGCGGGACAGAATCTAAACATTCAGTACTTC. Residues: CASSEAGQNLNIQYF.

This clonotype has just a few counts. V gene TRBV20-1 combines with J gene TRBJ2-5; D possibly corresponds to TRBD2 (6 bases). This CDR3 is built from 12 residues. The V end was cut by 4 bases, the J end by 6 bases, with 12 bases between. Germline CDR1 reads DFQATT; CDR2 reads SNEGSKA (reference sequence). For the CDR3, the DNA is TGCAGTGCTACGGGGGTGGGGCAGACCCAGTACTTC. Amino acids: CSATGVGQTQYF.

The genes are TRBV12-3 or TRBV12-4 and TRBJ1-1, with 7 nucleotides matching TRBD1. The CDR3 length is 14 residues. The junction had 5 bases not matched to a gene; V was cut back by 5 bases and J by 2 bases. The CDR3: CASSTRTGNTEAFF. CDR3 DNA: TGTGCCAGCAGTACCCGGACAGGAAACACTGAAGCTTTCTTT.

This clonotype showed up just a few times. The V gene is TRBV12-3 or TRBV12-4, the J gene TRBJ2-5, with 8 nucleotides matching TRBD2. The CDR3 runs to 16 residues. Trimming cost V 1 base and J 5 bases; bases outside gene matches: 9. CDR3 DNA: TGTGCCAGCAGTTTAGGCCTAGCGGGCCGAATGGAGACCCAGTACTTC. Translated: CASSLGLAGRMETQYF.

This clonotype appeared a few times. The chain couples TRBV5-1 to TRBJ1-4; no clear D. This CDR3 is built from 14 residues. The germline V gene has CDR1 SGHRS and CDR2 YFSETQ. V shed 2 bases and J shed 0 bases, with 5 bases lying between them. In DNA, the CDR3 is TGCGCCAGCAGCTTCAGTGCAACTAATGAAAAACTGTTTTTT. Amino acids: CASSFSATNEKLFF.

Details on this clonotype: Given a much more abundant clone one base away, this may be a read error. The chain recombines TRBV24-1 with TRBJ2-7; the D gene could be TRBD1 or TRBD2 (7 bases each). Per the germline V gene, CDR1 is KGHDR and CDR2 is SFDVKD. Trimming stripped 1 base from V and 4 bases from J, with 34 bases between. This CDR3 is 22 amino acids long. The chain's CDR3 is CATSDLGGGIHPPTSHPYEQYF. The CDR3 DNA follows: TGTGCCACCAGTGATTTAGGGGGCGGCATTCACCCTCCGACTAGCCACCCTTACGAGCAGTACTTC.

This clonotype came up a few times. The J gene is TRBJ2-1, the V gene TRBV30; no firm D call. Germline values: CDR1 GTSNPN, CDR2 SVGIG (reference sequence). The CDR3 spans 13 residues. Trimming shortened V by 5 bases and J by 4 bases, and 12 bases separated the two germline ends. CDR3 in DNA: TGTGCCTGGGGCCCAGCTTTATACAATGAGCAGTTCTTC. It is translated as CAWGPALYNEQFF.

This clonotype was detected many times. The genes are TRBV29-1 and TRBJ1-2, with 9 bases that match TRBD1. Germline V gene sequence: CDR1 SQVTM, CDR2 ANQGSEA. The trim removed 6 bases at V and 6 bases at J, leaving 11 bases unmatched. The CDR3 loop spans 14 amino acids. The CDR3 sequence is CSVSSPGTGNGYTF. The CDR3 bases are TGCAGCGTCTCGAGTCCCGGGACAGGGAATGGCTACACCTTC. Filled out from reference TRBV29-1 and TRBJ1-2, the complete variable domain reads SAVISQKPSRDICQRGTSLTIQCQVDSQVTMMFWYRQQPGQSLTLIATANQGSEATYESGFVIDKFPISRPNLTFSTLTVSNMSPEDSSIYLCSVSSPGTGNGYTFGSGTRLTVV.

In this sample, this clonotype turned up a few times. The chain employs TRBV25-1 and TRBJ2-5; maybe TRBD2 (5 bases). The germline V gene encodes CDR1 MGHDK and CDR2 SYGVNS. This CDR3 has 12 amino acids. The V and J ends lost 1 base and 12 bases respectively, with 12 bases between them. As DNA, the CDR3 is TGTGCCAGCAGTGAATTAGGGAGCGAGGAGTACTTC. It codes for CASSELGSEEYF.

This clonotype was detected many times. The V call is TRBV19, the J call TRBJ1-1; D is unclear. The CDR3 runs 12 residues. Germline CDR1 is LNHDA and CDR2 is SQIVND (reference sequence). V shed 6 bases and J shed 8 bases, with 13 bases lying between them. CDR3 in amino acids: CASRGNPSEAFF. In DNA form, the CDR3 reads TGTGCCAGTAGGGGGAATCCCTCCGAAGCTTTCTTT.

The sample holds many counts of this clonotype. The chain joins TRBV20-1 to TRBJ2-7; D gene uncertain. The CDR3 length is 13 residues. Looked up from germline, CDR1 is DFQATT and CDR2 is SNEGSKA (reference sequence). V was clipped by 0 bases and J by 4 bases, with 10 bases between them. CDR3 DNA sequence: TGCAGTGCTAGAGATACTTGGGCTTACGAGCAGTACTTC. It specifies CSARDTWAYEQYF.